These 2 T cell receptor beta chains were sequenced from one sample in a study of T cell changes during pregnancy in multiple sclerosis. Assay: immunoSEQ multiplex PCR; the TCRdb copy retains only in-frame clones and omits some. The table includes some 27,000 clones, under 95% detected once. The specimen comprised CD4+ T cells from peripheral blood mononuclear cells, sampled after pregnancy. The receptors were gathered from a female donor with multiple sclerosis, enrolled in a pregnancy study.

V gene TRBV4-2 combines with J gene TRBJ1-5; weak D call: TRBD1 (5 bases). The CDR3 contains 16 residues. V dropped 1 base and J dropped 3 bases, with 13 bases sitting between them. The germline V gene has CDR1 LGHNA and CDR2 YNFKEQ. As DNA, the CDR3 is TGTGCCAGCAGCCAAGTATCCGCAGGGATCAATCAGCCCCAGCATTTT. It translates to CASSQVSAGINQPQHF.

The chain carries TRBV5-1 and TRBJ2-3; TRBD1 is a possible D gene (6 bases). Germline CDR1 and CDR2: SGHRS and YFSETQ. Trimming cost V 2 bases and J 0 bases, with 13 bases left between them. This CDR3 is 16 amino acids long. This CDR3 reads CASSFTGYSSTDTQYF. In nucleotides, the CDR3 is TGCGCCAGCAGCTTTACAGGGTACTCTAGCACAGATACGCAGTATTTT.